This T cell receptor beta chain was sequenced in a study of shared clonotypes between healthy human individuals. Regarding the study as a whole: A few donors held about 5% of naive CD4 clonotypes in common.

Roughly 200 ng DNA, approximately 30,000 T cell genomes, went into each sorted-subset replicate PCR. Only in-frame clones appear in the TCRdb table, and some are missing; sequencing was by immunoSEQ multiplex PCR. This sample has roughly 2 million clones, with 90% to 97% found just once. The investigators split CD4+ cells into a CD45RA+ naive subset and a CD45RA-negative memory subset. As concerns this clone: As yet, its antigen is unknown.

The CDR3 contains 13 residues. V was cut by 0 bases and J by 5 bases, with 7 bases left in between. The germline CDR1 and CDR2 sequences are MRHNA and SNTAGT. Sequencing was done on a sample of naive CD4+ T cells sorted from blood. Indicated subset: CD45RA+ positively selected. The V call is TRBV6-4, the J call TRBJ1-2; D might be TRBD1 (6 bases). This receptor was taken from a man between 18 and 29 years old in good health. The CDR3 loop reads CASSDSQGYGYTF. For the CDR3, the DNA is TGTGCCAGCAGTGACTCGCAGGGGTATGGCTACACCTTC.